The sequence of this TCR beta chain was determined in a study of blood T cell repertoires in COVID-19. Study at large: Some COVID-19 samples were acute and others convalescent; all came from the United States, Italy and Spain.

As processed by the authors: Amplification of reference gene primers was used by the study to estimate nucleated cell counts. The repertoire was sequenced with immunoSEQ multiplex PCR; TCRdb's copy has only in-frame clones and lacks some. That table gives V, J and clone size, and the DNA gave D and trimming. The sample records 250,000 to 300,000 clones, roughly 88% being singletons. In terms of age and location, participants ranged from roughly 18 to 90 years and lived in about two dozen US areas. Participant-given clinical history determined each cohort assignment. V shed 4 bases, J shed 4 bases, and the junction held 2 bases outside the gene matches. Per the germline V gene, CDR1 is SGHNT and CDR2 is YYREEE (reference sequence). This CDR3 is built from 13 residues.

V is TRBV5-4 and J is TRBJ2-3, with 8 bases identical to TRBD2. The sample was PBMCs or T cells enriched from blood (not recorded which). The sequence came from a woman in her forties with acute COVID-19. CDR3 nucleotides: TGTGCCAGCAGCCTTAGCGGGGCAGATACGCAGTATTTT. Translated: CASSLSGADTQYF.